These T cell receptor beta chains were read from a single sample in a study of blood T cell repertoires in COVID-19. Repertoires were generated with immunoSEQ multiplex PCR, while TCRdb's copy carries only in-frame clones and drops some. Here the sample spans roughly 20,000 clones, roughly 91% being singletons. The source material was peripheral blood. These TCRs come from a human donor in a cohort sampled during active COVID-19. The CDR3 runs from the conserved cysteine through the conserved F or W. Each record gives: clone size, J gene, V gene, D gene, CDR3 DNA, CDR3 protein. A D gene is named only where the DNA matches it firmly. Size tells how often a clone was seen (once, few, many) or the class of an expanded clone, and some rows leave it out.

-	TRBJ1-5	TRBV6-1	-	TGTGCCAGCAGTGCCGGAATATTGGGACGGGGGACCCATCAGCCCCAGCATTTT	CASSAGILGRGTHQPQHF
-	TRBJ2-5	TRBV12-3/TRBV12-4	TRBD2	TGTGCCAGCAGGACTAGCAACCAAGAGACCCAGTACTTC	CASRTSNQETQYF
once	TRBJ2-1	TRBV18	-	TGTGCCAGCTCACCGACAGGTAGCTCCTACAATGAGCAGTTCTTC	CASSPTGSSYNEQFF
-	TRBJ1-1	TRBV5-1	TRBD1	TGCGCCAGCAGCTTTTACCAGCCGGGGACAGGGGCGGTTAGCACTGAAGCTTTCTTT	CASSFYQPGTGAVSTEAFF
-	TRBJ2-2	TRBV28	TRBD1	TGTGCCAGCAGTTCGGGACAGTTCACGCTGAACACCGGGGAGCTGTTTTTT	CASSSGQFTLNTGELFF
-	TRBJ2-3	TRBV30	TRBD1	TGTGCCTGGGTCCGGGGACAGCGCACAGATACGCAGTATTTT	CAWVRGQRTDTQYF
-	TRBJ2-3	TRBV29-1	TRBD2	TGCAGCGTTGTAATAGCGGGAGAAGGAGATACGCAGTATTTT	CSVVIAGEGDTQYF
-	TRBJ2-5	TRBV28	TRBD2	TGTGCCAGCAGTTTATACATCACTAGCGGGGGGGGACAAGAGACCCAGTACTTC	CASSLYITSGGGQETQYF
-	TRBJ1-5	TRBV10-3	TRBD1	TGTGCCATCAGTGAGGGGACAGAGCCCCAGCATTTT	CAISEGTEPQHF
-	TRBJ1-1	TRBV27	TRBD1	TGTGCCAGCAGTTCCTGGGACAGGGGGCCAGCAGCTTTCTTT	CASSSWDRGPAAFF
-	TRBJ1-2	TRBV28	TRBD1	TGTGCCAGCAGTTCCGTTGACAGGGTAGGAGGCTACACCTTC	CASSSVDRVGGYTF
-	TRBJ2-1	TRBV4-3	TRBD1	TGCGCCAGCAGCCAGATGGGACAGGGAGTCTTTGAGCAGTTCTTC	CASSQMGQGVFEQFF
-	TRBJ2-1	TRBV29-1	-	TGCAGCGCGAGACAGGTCTCCTACAATGAGCAGTTCTTC	CSARQVSYNEQFF
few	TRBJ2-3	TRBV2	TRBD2	TGTGCCAGGAGGACTAGCGGGACGGATACGCAGTATTTT	CARRTSGTDTQYF
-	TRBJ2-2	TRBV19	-	TGTGCCAGTAGTACTACGAACACCGGGGAGCTGTTTTTT	CASSTTNTGELFF
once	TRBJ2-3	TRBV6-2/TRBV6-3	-	TGTGCCAGCAGTTACTTCGGTGATACGCAGTATTTT	CASSYFGDTQYF
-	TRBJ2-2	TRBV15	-	TGTGCCACCAGCAGAGATCGGGTGTCCGGGGAGCTGTTTTTT	CATSRDRVSGELFF
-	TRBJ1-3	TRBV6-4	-	TGTGCCAGCAGTGACTATTGGACAGTAAGAAACACCATATATTTT	CASSDYWTVRNTIYF
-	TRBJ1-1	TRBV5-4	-	TGTGCCAGCAGCTTGCCAGCGACGGGGATGAACACTGAAGCTTTCTTT	CASSLPATGMNTEAFF
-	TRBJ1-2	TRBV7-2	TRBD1	TGTGCCAGCAGCTTAGGACAGGGGATCTACACCTTC	CASSLGQGIYTF
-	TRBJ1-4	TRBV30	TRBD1	TGTGCCTGGAGTTTCGGGACAGTTAATGAAAAACTGTTTTTT	CAWSFGTVNEKLFF
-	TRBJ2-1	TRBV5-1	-	TGCGCCAGCAGCTCACTAGACGACAATGAGCAGTTCTTC	CASSSLDDNEQFF
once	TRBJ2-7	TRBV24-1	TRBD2	TGTGCCACCAGTGACTCATATAGCGGGAGAGCCTACGAGCAGTACTTC	CATSDSYSGRAYEQYF
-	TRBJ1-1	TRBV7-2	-	TGTGCCAGCAGCTTAGTATACGGCGGGAACACTGAAGCTTTCTTT	CASSLVYGGNTEAFF
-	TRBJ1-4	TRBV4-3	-	TGCGCCAGCAGCCAAGATAAGGGGGAAAAACTGTTTTTT	CASSQDKGEKLFF
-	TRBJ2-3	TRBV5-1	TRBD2	TGCGCCAGCAGCTTGGTTCTAGCGGGGGCGGATACGCAGTATTTT	CASSLVLAGADTQYF
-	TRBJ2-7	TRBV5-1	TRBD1	TGCGCCAGCAGCACGTCCCGGGACAGGGTAAACGAGCAGTACTTC	CASSTSRDRVNEQYF
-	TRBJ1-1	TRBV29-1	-	TGCAGCGGTAAACAGGTGAACACTGAAGCTTTCTTT	CSGKQVNTEAFF
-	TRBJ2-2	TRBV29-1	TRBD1	TGCAGCGTTGCCCGGACAGGGATCGAAACCGGGGAGCTGTTTTTT	CSVARTGIETGELFF
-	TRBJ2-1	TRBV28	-	TGTGCCAGTAAGATGCTAACCTCCTACAATGAGCAGTTCTTC	CASKMLTSYNEQFF
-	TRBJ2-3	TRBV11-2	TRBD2	TGTGCCAGCAGCTTAGGGACTAGCGGGGGGGCCGCAGATACGCAGTATTTT	CASSLGTSGGAADTQYF
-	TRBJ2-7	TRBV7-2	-	TGTGCCAGCAGCTTTAGCGAGACCTACGAGCAGTACTTC	CASSFSETYEQYF
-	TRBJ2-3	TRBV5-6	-	TGTGCCAGCAGCCCTGCCGGGCTCCCGGCGGGGGATACGCAGTATTTT	CASSPAGLPAGDTQYF
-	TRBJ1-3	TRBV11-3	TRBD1	TGTGCCAGCTGGGGACAGGGATGCTCTGGAAACACCATATATTTT	CASWGQGCSGNTIYF
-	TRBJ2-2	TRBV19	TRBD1	TGTGCCAGTAGTAAACAGGGGTGGGTCACCGGGGAGCTGTTTTTT	CASSKQGWVTGELFF
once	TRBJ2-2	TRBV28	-	TGTGCCAGCAGTTTCGTACAGCCGAACACCGGGGAGCTGTTTTTT	CASSFVQPNTGELFF
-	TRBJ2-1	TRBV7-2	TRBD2	TGTGCCAGCAAAATGGGGGGGAGGGCCTACAATGAGCAGTTCTTC	CASKMGGRAYNEQFF
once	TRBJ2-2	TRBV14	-	TGTGCCAGCAGCCGACAGACGAACACCGGGGAGCTGTTTTTT	CASSRQTNTGELFF
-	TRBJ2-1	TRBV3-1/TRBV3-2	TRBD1	TGTGCCAGCAGCCAAGCAGGGGGCATCTCCTACAATGAGCAGTTCTTC	CASSQAGGISYNEQFF
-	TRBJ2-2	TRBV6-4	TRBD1	TGTGCCAGCAGTCTCAGGGGGCTCACCGGGGAGCTGTTTTTT	CASSLRGLTGELFF
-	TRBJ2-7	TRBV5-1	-	TGCGCCAGCAGCTTGTCGTCCTACGAGCAGTACTTC	CASSLSSYEQYF
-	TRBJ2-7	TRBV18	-	TGTGCCAGCTCACCACGCGGGGCCGACGAGCAGTACTTC	CASSPRGADEQYF
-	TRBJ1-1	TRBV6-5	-	TGTGCCAGCACCCTTGACAGGCGTAACACTGAAGCTTTCTTT	CASTLDRRNTEAFF
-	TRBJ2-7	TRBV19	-	TGTGCCAGTAGTACAGGGGGGCAGACCTACGAGCAGTACTTC	CASSTGGQTYEQYF
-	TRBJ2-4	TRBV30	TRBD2	TGTGCCTGGAGTAGGGGACTAGCGGGAGCTATTGGGAACATTCAGTACTTC	CAWSRGLAGAIGNIQYF
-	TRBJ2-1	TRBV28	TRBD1	TGTGCCACCCGGTCCGGGACAGTTTCCTACAATGAGCAGTTCTTC	CATRSGTVSYNEQFF
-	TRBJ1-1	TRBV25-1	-	TGTGCCAGCAGTGAACCAGGGGACACTGAAGCTTTCTTT	CASSEPGDTEAFF
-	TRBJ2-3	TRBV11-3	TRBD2	TGTGCCAGCAGCTTAGGATTTAGCGGGAGGGCAGATACGCAGTATTTT	CASSLGFSGRADTQYF
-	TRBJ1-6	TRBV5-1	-	TGCGCCAGCAGCTTGGGCAGGGATCCGATTTCACCCCTCCACTTT	CASSLGRDPISPLHF
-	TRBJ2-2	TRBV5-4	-	TGTGCCAGCAGCCCCCTGGCGGGTGATAACACCGGGGAGCTGTTTTTT	CASSPLAGDNTGELFF
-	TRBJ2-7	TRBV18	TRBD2	TGTGCCAGCTCAAATCTCGGGACTAGCGGCTCCTACGAGCAGTACTTC	CASSNLGTSGSYEQYF
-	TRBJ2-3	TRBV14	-	TGTGCCAGCAGCCCCATCGGCGGTATTACTAGCACAGATACGCAGTATTTT	CASSPIGGITSTDTQYF
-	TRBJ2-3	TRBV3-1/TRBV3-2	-	TGTGCCAGCAGTCAGTGGGGGGGCACAGATACGCAGTATTTT	CASSQWGGTDTQYF
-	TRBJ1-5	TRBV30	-	TGTGCCTGGAGTCGGGGGGCCGGGCAGCCCCAGCATTTT	CAWSRGAGQPQHF
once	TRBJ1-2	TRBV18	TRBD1	TGTGCCAGCTCACCATCGGGACAGGGCTATGGCTACACCTTC	CASSPSGQGYGYTF
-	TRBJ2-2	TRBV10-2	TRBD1	TGCGCCAGCCGACAGGGTTCGGACACCGGGGAGCTGTTTTTT	CASRQGSDTGELFF
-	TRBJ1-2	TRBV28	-	TGTGCCAGCGTCTCACCAGGAAACTATGGCTACACCTTC	CASVSPGNYGYTF
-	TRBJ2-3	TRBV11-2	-	TGTGCCAGCAGCTCCTATACCAACTCACCCACAGATACGCAGTATTTT	CASSSYTNSPTDTQYF
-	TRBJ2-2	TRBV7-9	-	TGTGCCAGCAGCCCAGAGATCGGGACAAACACCGGGGAGCTGTTTTTT	CASSPEIGTNTGELFF